A selection of T cell receptor beta chains follows, all from one sample in a study of breast tumors, draining lymph nodes, adjacent tissues. TCRdb itself ran the multiplex PCR reads through MiXCR, one entry per CDR3 protein. This sample has some 65,000 distinct CDR3 sequences; around two fifths occur once, and the top ten carry over 7.5%. Sequencing was done on a sample of breast tumor tissue. The receptors stem from a female donor with breast cancer. Some clones in this sample may be carry-over from other donors' samples. Both conserved end residues are part of each CDR3. Fields, in order: clone size, J gene, V gene, D gene, CDR3 protein, CDR3 DNA. The D gene is left open where the match is weak. A clone size is listed for some rows: how often the clone was seen (once, few, many), or a class if it is expanded.

abundance: many; j_gene: TRBJ2-2; v_gene: TRBV4-2; d_gene: -; CDR3aa: CASSQDDGNTGELFF; CDR3nt: TGTGCCAGCAGCCAAGACGACGGGAACACCGGGGAGCTGTTTTTT
abundance: many; j_gene: TRBJ1-5; v_gene: TRBV7-9; d_gene: -; CDR3aa: CASSSMGGLGNQPQHF; CDR3nt: TGTGCCAGCAGCTCCATGGGGGGGTTAGGGAATCAGCCCCAGCATTTT
abundance: many; j_gene: TRBJ2-2; v_gene: TRBV29-1; d_gene: TRBD1; CDR3aa: CSVTGQGRSLNTGELFF; CDR3nt: TGCAGCGTGACCGGACAGGGGCGCTCCCTGAACACCGGGGAGCTGTTTTTT
abundance: many; j_gene: TRBJ2-7; v_gene: TRBV29-1; d_gene: TRBD2; CDR3aa: CSALGDYSYEQYF; CDR3nt: TGCAGCGCCCTCGGGGACTACTCCTACGAGCAGTACTTC
abundance: -; j_gene: TRBJ2-5; v_gene: TRBV7-9; d_gene: TRBD1; CDR3aa: CAGSWDRGPSVAQYF; CDR3nt: TGTGCCGGCAGCTGGGACAGGGGGCCTTCTGTGGCCCAGTACTTC
abundance: -; j_gene: TRBJ2-3; v_gene: TRBV11-1; d_gene: TRBD1; CDR3aa: CASSLYQDRGPDTQYF; CDR3nt: TGTGCCAGCAGCTTATATCAGGACAGGGGGCCAGACACGCAGTATTTT
abundance: medium-sized; j_gene: TRBJ2-3; v_gene: TRBV13; d_gene: TRBD2; CDR3aa: CASSLRLGREDPDTQYF; CDR3nt: TGTGCCAGCAGCCTCCGCTTGGGGCGGGAGGACCCAGATACGCAGTATTTT
abundance: -; j_gene: TRBJ2-3; v_gene: TRBV24-1; d_gene: -; CDR3aa: CATSFGSTDTQYF; CDR3nt: TGTGCCACTTCGTTTGGGTCCACAGATACGCAGTATTTT
abundance: many; j_gene: TRBJ2-1; v_gene: TRBV5-6; d_gene: -; CDR3aa: CASSSGWGYNEQFF; CDR3nt: TGTGCCAGCAGCTCGGGGTGGGGGTACAATGAGCAGTTCTTC
abundance: many; j_gene: TRBJ1-2; v_gene: TRBV7-2; d_gene: TRBD1; CDR3aa: CASSLTGQGASGYTF; CDR3nt: TGTGCCAGCAGCTTAACGGGACAGGGGGCGAGTGGCTACACCTTC
abundance: -; j_gene: TRBJ1-2; v_gene: TRBV4-2; d_gene: -; CDR3aa: CASSQASGAANYGYTF; CDR3nt: TGTGCCAGCAGCCAAGCCTCGGGGGCAGCTAACTATGGCTACACCTTC